The 27 T cell receptor beta chains in this list originate from one sample, sequenced in a study of blood T cell repertoires in COVID-19. Clones were read by immunoSEQ multiplex PCR, and TCRdb kept only the in-frame ones, dropping some. The data show 150,000 to 180,000 clones, approximately 86% seen once. Input material: peripheral blood. The receptor source for this set is a man aged 55-75 years with COVID-19, enrolled during active disease.

The chain is built from TRBV7-2 and TRBJ1-6; 7 bases map to TRBD1. Germline V gene lookup returns CDR1 SGHTA and CDR2 FQGNSA. J was trimmed by 6 bases and V by 2 bases; bases with no gene match: 10. The length of the CDR3 is 17 residues. The CDR3 loop is CASSLRRGTDSNSPLHF. As DNA, the CDR3 is TGTGCCAGCAGCTTAAGACGGGGGACAGATAGTAATTCACCCCTCCACTTT.

The rearrangement joins TRBV5-1 to TRBJ2-1; D ambiguous. Germline CDR1 reads SGHRS; CDR2 reads YFSETQ. This CDR3 is 14 amino acids long. V lost 3 bases, J lost 2 bases, and 9 bases lay in between. The chain's CDR3 is CASSYAAPYNEQFF. For the CDR3, the DNA is TGCGCCAGCAGCTATGCGGCCCCCTACAATGAGCAGTTCTTC. Combining the CDR3 with reference TRBV5-1 and TRBJ2-1 gives the whole variable domain KAGVTQTPRYLIKTRGQQVTLSCSPISGHRSVSWYQQTPGQGLQFLFEYFSETQRNKGNFPGRFSGRQFSNSRSEMNVSTLELGDSALYLCASSYAAPYNEQFFGPGTRLTVL.

J is TRBJ2-1 and V is TRBV9; 9 nucleotides agree with TRBD2. The CDR3 is 15 residues long. After removal of 0 bases from V and 4 bases from J, the junction contained 2 bases not matched to a gene. Germline CDR1 reads SGDLS; CDR2 reads YYNGEE. For the CDR3, the DNA is TGTGCCAGCAGCGTAGTAGCGGGAGTTTACAATGAGCAGTTCTTC. Its protein product is CASSVVAGVYNEQFF. Using reference TRBV9 and TRBJ2-1 for the parts outside the CDR3, the full variable domain is DSGVTQTPKHLITATGQRVTLRCSPRSGDLSVYWYQQSLDQGLQFLIQYYNGEERAKGNILERFSAQQFPDLHSELNLSSLELGDSALYFCASSVVAGVYNEQFFGPGTRLTVL.

This chain uses TRBV24-1 with TRBJ2-3, with D perhaps matching TRBD1 (5 bases). Germline CDR1 KGHDR, CDR2 SFDVKD. This CDR3 comprises 16 residues. Trimming pared 1 base from V and 2 bases from J, leaving 12 bases between. CDR3 region: CATSDFTDTATDTQYF. CDR3 bases: TGTGCCACCAGTGATTTCACGGACACGGCCACAGATACGCAGTATTTT.

The V gene is TRBV14, the J gene TRBJ2-7; TRBD2 is a possible D gene (5 bases). Germline CDR1 SGHDN, CDR2 FVKESK. This CDR3 has 15 residues. The V end was cut by 0 bases, the J end by 6 bases, with 15 bases between. Here the CDR3 reads CASSQDLPRSGEQYF. CDR3 DNA sequence: TGTGCCAGCAGCCAAGATCTGCCGCGAAGCGGCGAGCAGTACTTC.

The CDR3 here is CASSKWDRHSPLHF. The CDR3 nucleotides read TGTGCCAGCAGCAAATGGGACAGGCATTCACCCCTCCACTTT. The genes are TRBV21-1 and TRBJ1-6; TRBD1 reflects the table's D call only, with no check against the DNA. TRBV21-1 is reported as a pseudogene. This CDR3 contains 14 residues.

J is TRBJ1-5 and V is TRBV6-5, with 7 bases fitting TRBD1. The junction had 9 bases not matched to a gene; V was cut back by 6 bases and J by 4 bases. This CDR3 contains 15 residues. Germline V CDR1 and CDR2: MNHEY, SVGAGI. CDR3 residues: CASRLRDRENQPQHF. The CDR3 DNA follows: TGTGCCAGCAGGCTCAGGGACAGAGAGAATCAGCCCCAGCATTTT.

This clone was detected a few times. The V gene is TRBV5-1, the J gene TRBJ1-4; TRBD1 agrees at 10 bases. Germline V gene sequence: CDR1 SGHRS, CDR2 YFSETQ. The CDR3 length is 17 residues. V trimming: 4 bases; J trimming: 4 bases; junction bases outside the gene matches: 10. The CDR3 DNA is TGCGCCAGCAGCAGAGGACAGGGGGTGTATAGTAATGAAAAACTGTTTTTT. This sequence encodes CASSRGQGVYSNEKLFF.

The chain uses TRBV28 and TRBJ2-5; unclear D gene. With the DNA end fitting TRBJ2-7 better, the J assignment may be wrong. Germline V gene data show CDR1 as MDHEN and CDR2 as SYDVKM. The CDR3 extends over 10 amino acids. The CDR3 sequence is CASNFYEQYF. The CDR3 bases are TGTGCCAGCAACTTCTACGAGCAGTACTTC.

The chain uses TRBV3-1 (or the pseudogene TRBV3-2) and TRBJ1-4; TRBD1 is a possible D gene (6 bases). This CDR3 has 14 amino acids. Looked up from germline, CDR1 is LGHDT and CDR2 is YNNKEL (reference sequence). Trimming left V 3 bases short and J 3 bases short, with 8 bases between. The CDR3 DNA sequence: TGTGCCAGCAGCCAGGGGGCAGCTAATGAAAAACTGTTTTTT. This gives the protein CASSQGAANEKLFF.

Only a few counts were recorded for this clone. The chain uses TRBV7-2 and TRBJ1-5; perhaps TRBD1 as D (5 bases). The V end was cut by 1 base, the J end by 3 bases, with 10 bases between. The CDR3 runs 15 residues. Germline assignment: CDR1 SGHTA and CDR2 FQGNSA. Written as DNA, the CDR3 is TGTGCCAGCAGCTTAGTAGGGGCTAACAATCAGCCCCAGCATTTT. Residues: CASSLVGANNQPQHF.

This clone was counted between two and nine times. V and J are TRBV6-1 and TRBJ1-1; D remains ambiguous. Trimming pared 2 bases from V and 6 bases from J, leaving 10 bases between. CDR1 is MNHNS, CDR2 SASEGT, per germline. This CDR3 has 13 amino acids. The CDR3 loop reads CASSESSVAEAFF. The CDR3 region has the DNA TGTGCCAGCAGTGAATCAAGCGTCGCTGAAGCTTTCTTT.

The chain combines TRBV19 with TRBJ2-7, with D possibly being TRBD2 (5 bases). Trimming pared 6 bases from V and 6 bases from J, leaving 15 bases between. The CDR3 extends over 13 amino acids. The germline V gene has CDR1 LNHDA and CDR2 SQIVND (reference sequence). The CDR3 DNA follows: TGTGCCAGTAGGCTAGAGGGATTGTGCGAGCAGTACTTC. This translates into CASRLEGLCEQYF.

The sample holds one count of this clone. Written as DNA, the CDR3 is TGTGCCAGCAGCACTCGACAGGGTTACGGCTACACCTTC. Translated, it gives CASSTRQGYGYTF. This sequence joins TRBV7-3 and TRBJ1-2, with 7 bases aligning to TRBD1. Germline V gene data show CDR1 as SGHTA and CDR2 as FQGTGA. The CDR3 loop spans 13 amino acids. After removal of 5 bases from V and 8 bases from J, the junction contained 8 bases not matched to a gene.

V gene TRBV7-2 combines with J gene TRBJ1-2, with D possibly matching TRBD1 (5 bases). Germline V gene lookup returns CDR1 SGHTA and CDR2 FQGNSA. The CDR3 has 11 residues. The V and J ends lost 5 bases and 11 bases respectively, with 12 bases between them. The CDR3 loop is CASSPGVGYTF. CDR3 nucleotides: TGTGCCAGCAGCCCGGGGGTAGGGTACACCTTC.

The V call is TRBV15, the J call TRBJ2-4; TRBD1 might be the D (6 bases). The germline gives CDR1 LNHNV, CDR2 YYDKDF (reference sequence). This CDR3 comprises 13 residues. Trimming cost V 1 base and J 9 bases, with 10 bases left between them. The CDR3 bases are TGTGCCACCAGCAGAGTGTCAGGGGTCATTCAGTACTTC. This translates into CATSRVSGVIQYF.

The chain couples TRBV11-1 to TRBJ2-7; 10 bases align to TRBD2. CDR1 and CDR2 (germline): SGHAT, FQDESV (reference sequence). V lost 5 bases, J lost 0 bases, and 4 bases stayed unmatched. CDR3 length: 15 amino acids. CDR3 sequence: CASSQRGGLSYEQYF. The CDR3, as DNA: TGTGCCAGCAGCCAGCGGGGGGGTCTCTCCTACGAGCAGTACTTC.

The gene calls are TRBV29-1 and TRBJ1-5, with 10 bases that match TRBD1. Germline CDR1 and CDR2: SQVTM and ANQGSEA. The CDR3 length is 15 residues. The trim removed 7 bases at V and 7 bases at J, leaving 13 bases unmatched. The CDR3 DNA is TGCAGCGCCGGGACAGGGGCTTCCGGAGGGCAGCCCCAGCATTTT. Translating gives CSAGTGASGGQPQHF.

V gene TRBV4-1 combines with J gene TRBJ2-3; no firm D call. The CDR3 covers 15 residues. The V and J ends lost 0 bases and 3 bases respectively, with 10 bases between them. Germline V gene data show CDR1 as MGHRA and CDR2 as YSYEKL. The DNA for the CDR3 is TGCGCCAGCAGCCAAGATCGGGTGGCGACAGATACGCAGTATTTT. Its translation: CASSQDRVATDTQYF.

The CDR3 here is CASRPTRQVPDGYTF. DNA of the CDR3: TGTGCCAGCAGGCCTACCCGACAGGTCCCAGATGGCTACACCTTC. This chain links TRBV6-5 with TRBJ1-2; maybe TRBD1 (6 bases). Trimming cost V 6 bases and J 6 bases, with 20 bases left between them. This CDR3 has 15 residues. Per the germline V gene, CDR1 is MNHEY and CDR2 is SVGAGI.

The chain combines TRBV7-9 with TRBJ1-2; possibly TRBD1 for D (5 bases). This CDR3 is built from 14 residues. Germline CDR1 and CDR2: SEHNR and FQNEAQ (reference sequence). Trimming pared 3 bases from V and 8 bases from J, leaving 16 bases between. This chain's CDR3 is CASSFETASRGYTF. The CDR3 DNA follows: TGTGCCAGCAGCTTTGAGACAGCTAGTCGCGGCTACACCTTC.

The chain carries TRBV4-3 and TRBJ2-7; perhaps TRBD1 as D (5 bases). V was clipped by 0 bases and J by 5 bases, with 8 bases between them. The CDR3 length is 13 residues. Germline-derived CDR1 and CDR2 are LGHNA and YSLEER. The CDR3 is CASSQDRANEQYF. The CDR3 region has the DNA TGCGCCAGCAGCCAAGACAGGGCCAACGAGCAGTACTTC.

J is TRBJ2-7 and V is TRBV7-9; 11 nucleotides line up with TRBD1. The CDR3 is 15 residues long. CDR1 and CDR2 from the germline V gene are SEHNR and FQNEAQ (reference sequence). J lost 6 bases, V lost 5 bases, and 9 bases had no gene match. This CDR3 is CASSPSGQGAVEQYF. The CDR3 nucleotides are TGTGCCAGCAGCCCTTCCGGACAGGGGGCTGTCGAGCAGTACTTC. Full variable domain (missing parts from reference TRBV7-9 and TRBJ2-7): DTGVSQNPRHKITKRGQNVTFRCDPISEHNRLYWYRQTLGQGPEFLTYFQNEAQLEKSRLLSDRFSAERPKGSFSTLEIQRTEQGDSAMYLCASSPSGQGAVEQYFGPGTRLTVT.

The gene calls are TRBV7-4 and TRBJ2-2; D is unresolved. The CDR3 runs 15 residues. The V gene's germline CDR1 is SGHVT and CDR2 SQSDAQ. Deletions cut 2 bases from V and 3 bases from J, with 10 bases between. CDR3 region: CASSLYKRDTGELFF. In DNA, the CDR3 is TGTGCCAGCAGCTTATATAAGCGAGACACCGGGGAGCTGTTTTTT. The variable domain in full, with the rest retrieved from reference TRBV7-4 and TRBJ2-2, is GAGVSQSPRYKVAKRGRDVALRCDSISGHVTLYWYRQTLGQGSEVLTYSQSDAQRDKSGRPSGRFSAERPERSVSTLKIQRTEQGDSAVYLCASSLYKRDTGELFFGEGSRLTVL.

This clone was detected only once. The gene calls are TRBV3-1 (or the pseudogene TRBV3-2) and TRBJ1-4, with a weak D call TRBD1 (6 bases). The V gene lost 4 bases and the J gene lost 8 bases, with 14 bases spanning the gap. The CDR3 covers 14 residues. From germline, CDR1 is LGHDT and CDR2 YNNKEL (reference sequence). In DNA form, the CDR3 reads TGTGCCAGCAGCCGTCAGGGGTCCGGGGAAAAACTGTTTTTT. Protein product: CASSRQGSGEKLFF.

The chain links TRBV11-3 to TRBJ2-3, with D uncertain. This CDR3 is 13 amino acids long. V dropped 4 bases and J dropped 3 bases, with 8 bases sitting between them. Germline V gene lookup returns CDR1 SGHNT and CDR2 YENEEA. The CDR3 DNA follows: TGTGCCAGCAGCTCCCCCCCTACAGATACGCAGTATTTT. It encodes CASSSPPTDTQYF.

The chain joins TRBV24-1 to TRBJ1-3; 7 bases map to TRBD1. The CDR3 loop spans 14 amino acids. CDR1 and CDR2 (germline): KGHDR, SFDVKD. Unmatched junction bases numbered 3, after V lost 2 bases and J lost 6 bases. The CDR3 sequence is CATSDSGGKNTIYF. The CDR3 DNA follows: TGTGCCACCAGTGATTCAGGGGGGAAAAACACCATATATTTT.